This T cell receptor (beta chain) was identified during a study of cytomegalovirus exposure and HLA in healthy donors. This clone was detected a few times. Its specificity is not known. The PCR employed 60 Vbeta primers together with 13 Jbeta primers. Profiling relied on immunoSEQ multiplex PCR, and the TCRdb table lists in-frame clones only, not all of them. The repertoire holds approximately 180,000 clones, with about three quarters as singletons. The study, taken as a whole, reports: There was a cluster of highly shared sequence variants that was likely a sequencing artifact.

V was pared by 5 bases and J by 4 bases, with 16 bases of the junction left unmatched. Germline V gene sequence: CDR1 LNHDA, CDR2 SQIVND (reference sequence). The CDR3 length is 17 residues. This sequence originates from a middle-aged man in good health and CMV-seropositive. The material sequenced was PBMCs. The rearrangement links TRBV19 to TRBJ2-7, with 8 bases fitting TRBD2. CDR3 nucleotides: TGTGCCAGTAGTCCAGGGGTGAGCGGGAGCACCAGGTACGAGCAGTACTTC. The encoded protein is CASSPGVSGSTRYEQYF.